These 27 T cell receptor beta chains originate from one sample sequenced in a study of blood T cell repertoires in COVID-19. Sequencing was performed with immunoSEQ multiplex PCR; in TCRdb, only in-frame clones are kept and a portion is missing. The table has about 82,000 clones, around 85% seen once; the top ten hold more than 15%. Sequencing used peripheral blood. These receptor sequences come from an elderly man with active or convalescent COVID-19.

V and J are TRBV30 and TRBJ1-2; a weak D match, TRBD1 (5 bases). The V gene lost 0 bases and the J gene lost 7 bases, with 12 bases spanning the gap. Germline V gene lookup returns CDR1 GTSNPN and CDR2 SVGIG (reference sequence). The length of the CDR3 is 13 residues. This chain's CDR3 is CAWSVQRGAGYTF. CDR3 sequence (DNA): TGTGCCTGGAGTGTACAAAGGGGCGCTGGCTACACCTTC.

This chain uses TRBV10-1 with TRBJ2-4; 8 nucleotides line up with TRBD2. This CDR3 contains 14 residues. Per germline, CDR1 WNHNN and CDR2 SYGVQD (reference sequence). Trimming took 9 bases from V and 4 from J; bases not matched to a gene: 8. The CDR3 spells CARTVREVKNIQYF. In DNA, the CDR3 is TGCGCCAGGACCGTGCGGGAGGTGAAAAACATTCAGTACTTC.

The rearrangement joins TRBV10-1 to TRBJ1-2, with D possibly TRBD1 on 5 matching bases. The germline V and J ends were trimmed by 8 bases and 6 bases, with 31 bases remaining between them. CDR1 is WNHNN and CDR2 is SYGVQD in the germline V gene (reference sequence). The CDR3 totals 18 residues. CDR3 nucleotide sequence: TGCGCCAGCTGTCCGGGGGACCTCGAGAGGGGACGCGACAATGGCTACACCTTC. Protein product: CASCPGDLERGRDNGYTF.

This chain uses TRBV5-4 with TRBJ1-6, with D perhaps matching TRBD1 (5 bases). Trimming stripped 3 bases from V and 2 bases from J, with 9 bases between. The CDR3 length is 15 residues. CDR1 is SGHNT, CDR2 YYREEE, per germline (reference sequence). The CDR3 spells CASSYGGTYNSPLHF. As DNA, the CDR3 is TGTGCCAGCAGCTATGGGGGGACCTATAATTCACCCCTCCACTTT.

The CDR3 DNA is TGTGCCAGCAGTTCCCTCGGGGCTGGAAACACCATATATTTT. Protein product: CASSSLGAGNTIYF. The chain carries TRBV6-1 and TRBJ1-3; D remains unclear. Germline CDR1 and CDR2: MNHNS and SASEGT. Trimming removed 5 bases at V and 2 bases at J, with 10 bases between. The CDR3 has 14 amino acids.

The V call is TRBV7-7, the J call TRBJ2-7; maybe TRBD1 (5 bases). The CDR3 runs 18 residues. CDR1 is SSHAT and CDR2 is FNYEAQ in the germline V gene (reference sequence). V was pared by 5 bases and J by 11 bases, with 34 bases between. CDR3 bases: TGTGCCAGCAGCGACACAGGTTTAAGCACTCTATGTTCCTACTCGAAGTACGTC. It codes for CASSDTGLSTLCSYSKYV.

The V gene is TRBV6-2 or TRBV6-3, the J gene TRBJ2-5; tentatively, D is TRBD1 (5 bases). Germline V gives CDR1 MNHEY, CDR2 SVGEGT. V lost 4 bases, J lost 4 bases, and 16 bases lay in between. This CDR3 is built from 15 residues. CDR3 in amino acids: CASSFGLRRGETQYF. The CDR3 nucleotides are TGTGCCAGCAGTTTCGGGCTTCGAAGGGGAGAGACCCAGTACTTC.

The chain is built from TRBV7-9 and TRBJ1-4; D may be TRBD1 (6 bases). V lost 1 base and J lost 10, with 16 bases in between. Germline CDR1 is SEHNR and CDR2 is FQNEAQ (reference sequence). There are 15 residues in the CDR3. The CDR3 nucleotides are TGTGCCAGCAGCTTAGGTGGCAGGGGTGTAGGAAAACTGTTTTTT. Translation gives CASSLGGRGVGKLFF.

The rearrangement links TRBV5-1 to TRBJ2-1; 8 positions agree with TRBD1. The CDR3 is made up of 15 amino acids. Germline values: CDR1 SGHRS, CDR2 YFSETQ. V shed 4 bases and J 0 bases; nucleotides not matched to a gene: 3. The CDR3 coding sequence is TGCGCCAGCAGCCCCGGACAGGGCTCCTACAATGAGCAGTTCTTC. Residues: CASSPGQGSYNEQFF.

This chain joins TRBV4-1 and TRBJ2-2, with TRBD2 as a possible D gene (6 bases). CDR3 length: 15 residues. V gave up 4 bases and J gave up 1 base, with 10 bases separating them. Per the germline V gene, CDR1 is MGHRA and CDR2 is YSYEKL. CDR3 coding DNA: TGCGCCAGCAGCCGAGCCGGGAGGAACACCGGGGAGCTGTTTTTT. Translation gives CASSRAGRNTGELFF.

This chain joins TRBV5-4 and TRBJ2-6, with D unclear. The germline gives CDR1 SGHNT, CDR2 YYREEE (reference sequence). Trimming stripped 4 bases from V and 0 bases from J, with 14 bases between. The CDR3 spans 17 residues. The CDR3 region is CASSPLGPPSGANVLTF. For the CDR3, the DNA is TGTGCCAGCAGCCCCCTGGGCCCCCCCTCTGGGGCCAACGTCCTGACTTTC.

This chain links TRBV5-1 with TRBJ2-7; 8 bases are a match to TRBD1. Germline lookup yields CDR1 SGHRS and CDR2 YFSETQ. V was pared by 4 bases and J by 4 bases, with 13 bases of the junction left unmatched. This CDR3 spans 16 amino acids. The CDR3 bases are TGCGCCAGCAGCCCCGGACAGGGTCTGGGCGGGTACGAGCAGTACGTC. Its translation is CASSPGQGLGGYEQYV.

V is TRBV6-6 and J is TRBJ1-2; 7 bases line up with TRBD1. V lost 5 bases to trimming and J lost 8 bases; unmatched junction nucleotides: 8. Germline V gene sequence: CDR1 MNHNY, CDR2 SVGAGI (reference sequence). The CDR3 runs to 13 residues. The CDR3 loop reads CASSPGQVKGYTF. In DNA form, the CDR3 reads TGTGCCAGCAGTCCTGGACAGGTCAAGGGCTACACCTTC.

The J gene is TRBJ2-1, the V gene TRBV6-5, with 7 bases matching TRBD1. The CDR3 is made up of 13 amino acids. CDR1 is MNHEY and CDR2 is SVGAGI in the germline V gene. The J segment lost 8 bases and the V segment lost 7 bases, leaving 8 bases of the junction unmatched. The CDR3 nucleotides read TGTGCCAGCACCCCGGACAGGTTGTATGAGCAGTTCTTC. It yields the protein CASTPDRLYEQFF.

The chain links TRBV20-1 to TRBJ1-1; D call uncertain. Germline-derived CDR1 and CDR2 are DFQATT and SNEGSKA (reference sequence). With 5 bases removed from V and 0 bases from J, the gap between germline ends came to 4 bases. This CDR3 spans 11 amino acids. The CDR3 DNA is TGCAGTGCTGCGGTGAACACTGAAGCTTTCTTT. It translates to CSAAVNTEAFF.

The chain joins TRBV28 to TRBJ2-3; maybe TRBD2 (7 bases). Trimming took 4 bases from V and 3 from J, leaving 26 bases between them. The CDR3 is 19 residues long. Germline CDR1 reads MDHEN; CDR2 reads SYDVKM. The CDR3 spells CASSSPGVAGGSGTDTQYF. The CDR3 nucleotides are TGTGCCAGCAGTTCTCCAGGGGTGGCTGGCGGGAGTGGTACAGATACGCAGTATTTT.

The chain has TRBV3-1 (or the pseudogene TRBV3-2) and TRBJ2-3; D unclear. Trimming removed 3 bases from V and 8 bases from J, with 9 bases in between. The V gene's germline CDR1 is LGHDT and CDR2 YNNKEL (reference sequence). There are 12 residues in the CDR3. CDR3 amino acids: CASSHAPGTQYF. CDR3 DNA sequence: TGTGCCAGCAGCCACGCCCCGGGTACGCAGTATTTT.

The V gene is TRBV12-5, the J gene TRBJ2-2, with 9 bases fitting TRBD1. V lost 3 bases to trimming and J lost 5 bases; unmatched junction nucleotides: 4. Germline values: CDR1 LGHNT, CDR2 FRNRAP. The CDR3 covers 15 residues. The CDR3, as DNA: TGTGCTAGTGGTTTACGGACAGGGGCAACCGGGGAGCTGTTTTTT. This codes for CASGLRTGATGELFF. Drawing the rest from reference TRBV12-5 and TRBJ2-2, the complete variable domain is DARVTQTPRHKVTEMGQEVTMRCQPILGHNTVFWYRQTMMQGLELLAYFRNRAPLDDSGMPKDRFSAEMPDATLATLKIQPSEPRDSAVYFCASGLRTGATGELFFGEGSRLTVL.

The genes are TRBV5-1 and TRBJ2-3; D possibly corresponds to TRBD2 (5 bases). V shed 2 bases and J shed 4 bases, with 11 bases lying between them. Germline CDR1 and CDR2: SGHRS and YFSETQ. The CDR3 covers 14 residues. CDR3 coding DNA: TGCGCCAGCAGCTTCCCGGGAACGGCAGATACGCAGTATTTT. Its protein product is CASSFPGTADTQYF.

The gene calls are TRBV9 and TRBJ2-5; maybe TRBD2 (6 bases). The CDR3 sequence is 13 residues long. Germline CDR1 is SGDLS and CDR2 is YYNGEE. V was pared by 4 bases and J by 5 bases, with 12 bases between. CDR3 nucleotides: TGTGCCAGCAGCAATGGGGGGAGCGAGACCCAGTACTTC. Its protein is CASSNGGSETQYF.

The chain is built from TRBV7-7 and TRBJ2-7, with D tentatively TRBD1 (6 bases). Germline V lookup: CDR1 SSHAT, CDR2 FNYEAQ (reference sequence). Trimming pared 3 bases from V and 3 bases from J, leaving 18 bases between. The CDR3 has 16 amino acids. CDR3 coding DNA: TGTGCCAGCAGCTTGGCCCCCGACAGGCTACTCTACGAGCAGTACGTC. Encoded protein: CASSLAPDRLLYEQYV.

The gene calls are TRBV11-2 and TRBJ1-1, with a weak D call TRBD1 (6 bases). The CDR3 covers 13 residues. In germline, CDR1 is SGHAT, CDR2 FQNNGV. The V end lost 3 bases, the J end lost 7 bases, and 12 bases lay between the germline ends. CDR3 sequence: CASSLAGQFEAFF. In nucleotides, the CDR3 is TGTGCCAGCAGCTTGGCTGGACAGTTTGAAGCTTTCTTT.

The chain links TRBV3-1 (or the pseudogene TRBV3-2) to TRBJ1-2; D gene unclear. The germline gives CDR1 LGHDT, CDR2 YNNKEL (reference sequence). The CDR3 consists of 15 residues. Trimming took off 0 bases at V and 8 bases at J, with 16 bases between the two ends. The CDR3: CASSQDRTRLKGYTF. The CDR3 region has the DNA TGTGCCAGCAGCCAAGATAGAACGCGGCTTAAAGGCTACACCTTC.

This chain links TRBV5-1 with TRBJ2-1, with 8 bases matching TRBD1. The CDR3 is made up of 14 amino acids. With V trimmed by 3 bases and J by 8 bases, 7 bases remained unmatched. The V gene's germline CDR1 is SGHRS and CDR2 YFSETQ. Here the CDR3 reads CASSSDRGPYEQFF. As DNA, the CDR3 is TGCGCCAGCAGCTCAGACAGGGGTCCTTATGAGCAGTTCTTC.

This clone was seen a handful of times. This sequence joins TRBV9 and TRBJ1-3; D not resolved. The CDR3 is 13 amino acids. The ends were cut back, 0 bases at V and 3 bases at J, with 4 bases in the middle. Looked up from germline, CDR1 is SGDLS and CDR2 is YYNGEE. DNA of the CDR3: TGTGCCAGCAGCGTAGAGCATGGAAACACCATATATTTT. Its protein is CASSVEHGNTIYF.

This chain uses TRBV4-1 with TRBJ2-3; no reliable D call. Germline-derived CDR1 and CDR2 are MGHRA and YSYEKL. V was pared by 5 bases and J by 0 bases, with 12 bases between. The CDR3 has 15 residues. CDR3 region: CASSSRERSTDTQYF. As DNA, the CDR3 is TGCGCCAGCAGCTCCCGCGAACGGAGCACAGATACGCAGTATTTT.

This sequence joins TRBV5-8 and TRBJ2-1; 9 bases line up with TRBD2. V shed 5 bases, J shed 7 bases, and the junction held 7 bases outside the gene matches. In germline, CDR1 is SGHTS, CDR2 YDEGEE. This CDR3 contains 14 residues. CDR3 in amino acids: CASSQVGLANEQFF. CDR3 bases: TGTGCCAGCAGTCAGGTGGGACTAGCAAATGAGCAGTTCTTC.